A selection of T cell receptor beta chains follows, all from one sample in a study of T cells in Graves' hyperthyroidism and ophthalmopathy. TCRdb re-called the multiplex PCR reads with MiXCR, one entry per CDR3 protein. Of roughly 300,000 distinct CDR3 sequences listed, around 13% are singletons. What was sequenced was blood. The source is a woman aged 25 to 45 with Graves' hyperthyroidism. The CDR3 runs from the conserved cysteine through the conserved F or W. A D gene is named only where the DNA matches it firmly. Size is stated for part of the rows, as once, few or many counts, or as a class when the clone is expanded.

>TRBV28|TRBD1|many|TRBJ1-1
TGTGCCAGCAGATGGGACAGGGGAGATACTGAAGCTTTCTTT
CASRWDRGDTEAFF
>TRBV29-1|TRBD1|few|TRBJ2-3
TGCAGCGTTGCCCCCGCACAGGGGGCTATAGATACGCAGTATTTT
CSVAPAQGAIDTQYF
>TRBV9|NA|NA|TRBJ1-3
TGTGCCAGCAGCCCTGGGACGAACACCATATATTTT
CASSPGTNTIYF
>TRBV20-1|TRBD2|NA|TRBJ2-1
TGCAGTGCTCCCAGGGGACTAGCGGCCTATGAGCAGTTCTTC
CSAPRGLAAYEQFF
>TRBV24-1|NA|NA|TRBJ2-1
TGTGCCACCAGTGATTTGAGGGGCGGGACCTACAATGAGCAGTTCTTC
CATSDLRGGTYNEQFF
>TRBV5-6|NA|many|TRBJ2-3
TGTGCCAGCAGCTTGGTGTGGAAGGGCACAGATACGCAGTATTTT
CASSLVWKGTDTQYF
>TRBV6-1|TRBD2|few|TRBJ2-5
TGTGCCAGCAGGAAGACTAGCGGGACAGAGTACTTC
CASRKTSGTEYF
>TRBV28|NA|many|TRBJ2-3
TGTGCCAGCAGTTTACCGTCCCAGCTCACAGATACGCAGTATTTT
CASSLPSQLTDTQYF
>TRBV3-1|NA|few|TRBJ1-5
TGTGCCAGCAGCCAGGCAGGGAGCAATCAGCCCCAGCATTTT
CASSQAGSNQPQHF
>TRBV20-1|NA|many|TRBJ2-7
TGCAGTGCATTAGCGTCGACAGCCCATACCTACGAGCAGTACTTC
CSALASTAHTYEQYF
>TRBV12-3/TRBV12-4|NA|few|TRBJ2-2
TGTGCCAGCAGCCCGGGGAGGCTAGCGAACACCGGGGAGCTGTTTTTT
CASSPGRLANTGELFF
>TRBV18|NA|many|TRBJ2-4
TGTGCCAGCTCCACCCGAGGGGCGGCCAAAAACATTCAGTACTTC
CASSTRGAAKNIQYF
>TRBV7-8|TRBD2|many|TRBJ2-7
TGTGCCAGCAGCAAAGCGACTAGCGGAGCCTCCTACGAGCAGTACTTC
CASSKATSGASYEQYF
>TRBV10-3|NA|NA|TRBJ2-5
TGTGCCATCAGGGAACAAGAGACCCAGTACTTC
CAIREQETQYF
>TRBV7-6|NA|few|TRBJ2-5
TGTGCCAGCAGCCGCGGGGAAACGGGCACCCAGTACTTC
CASSRGETGTQYF
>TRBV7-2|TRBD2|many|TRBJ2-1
TGTGCCAGCAGCCAGCTTAGCGGGAGGCCCTACAATGAGCAGTTCTTC
CASSQLSGRPYNEQFF
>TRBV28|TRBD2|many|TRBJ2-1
TGTGCCAGCAGCCTCATTCCCGAGCGGGATAAACACAATGAGCAGTTCTTC
CASSLIPERDKHNEQFF
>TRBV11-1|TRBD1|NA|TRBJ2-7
TGTGCCAGCAGCCAAGGACAGGAGAGGTACGAGCAGTACTTC
CASSQGQERYEQYF
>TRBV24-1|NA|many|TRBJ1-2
TGTGCCACCAGTGATTCAGGGTTTCGATATGGCTACACCTTC
CATSDSGFRYGYTF
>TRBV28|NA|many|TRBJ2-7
TGTGCCAGCAGCTACCGACAATACGAGCAGTACTTC
CASSYRQYEQYF
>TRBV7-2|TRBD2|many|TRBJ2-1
TGTGCCAGCAGCTTAACTAGCGGGAGGAATGAGCAGTTCTTC
CASSLTSGRNEQFF
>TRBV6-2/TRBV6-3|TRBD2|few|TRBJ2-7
TGTGCCAGCAGCCGATGGACTAGCGGGAGTAAATTGGCATTAAATTGGCAGTACTTC
CASSRWTSGSKLALNWQYF
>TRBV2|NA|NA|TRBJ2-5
TGTGCCACTGTCGGGACGGGGGGCGAGACCCAGTACTTC
CATVGTGGETQYF
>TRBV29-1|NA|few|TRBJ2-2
TGCAGCGTTTCTGGCGAAGGGACGAACACCGGGGAGCTGTTTTTT
CSVSGEGTNTGELFF
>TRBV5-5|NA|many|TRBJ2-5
TGTGCCAGCAGCTTGGAAAGGTTACAAGAGACCCAGTACTTC
CASSLERLQETQYF
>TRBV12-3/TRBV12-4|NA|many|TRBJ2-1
TGTGCCAGCAGTTCCCTTTACAATGAGCAGTTCTTC
CASSSLYNEQFF
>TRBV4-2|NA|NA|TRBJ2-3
TGTGCCAGCAGCCAAGACTCAAGAGGCCTTTTGGATACGCAGTATTTT
CASSQDSRGLLDTQYF
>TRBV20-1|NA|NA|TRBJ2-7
TGCAGTGCGTCTACTAGCTCTGGTACAGCCGAGCAGTACTTC
CSASTSSGTAEQYF
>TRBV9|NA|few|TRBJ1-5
TGTGCCAGCAGTGAGGGTTTTGGTCAGCCCCAGCATTTT
CASSEGFGQPQHF
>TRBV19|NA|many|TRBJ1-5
TGTGCCAGTAGTATAGTTCGGGGGAGACACCTCGCGCCCCAGCATTTT
CASSIVRGRHLAPQHF
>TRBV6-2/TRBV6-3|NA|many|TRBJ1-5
TGTGCCACCCAGCGGGGCGGCAATCAGCCCCAGCATTTT
CATQRGGNQPQHF
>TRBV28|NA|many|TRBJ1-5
TGTGCCAGCACGTCGACTGGGGTCGTTAAGCCCCAGCATTTT
CASTSTGVVKPQHF
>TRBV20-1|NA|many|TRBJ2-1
TGCAGTGCTAGAGCCCTTACAGTGAGCGAGCGCAGCTCCTACAATGAGCAGTTCTTC
CSARALTVSERSSYNEQFF
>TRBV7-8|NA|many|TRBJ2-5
TGTGCCAGCAGCTTAGGGGTCCAGCAGACCCAGTACTTC
CASSLGVQQTQYF
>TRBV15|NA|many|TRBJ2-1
TGTGCCACCAGCAGGAGAAAGTATGTTGAGCAGTTCTTC
CATSRRKYVEQFF
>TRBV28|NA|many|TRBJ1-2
TGTGCCAGCAGTTTATGGGGGATTGGCTACACCTTC
CASSLWGIGYTF
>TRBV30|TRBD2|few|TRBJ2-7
TGTGCCTGGAGCCCCCTAGCCAGCGGGAGGGCCTCCTACGAGCAGTACTTC
CAWSPLASGRASYEQYF
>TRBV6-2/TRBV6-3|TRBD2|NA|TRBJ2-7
TGTGCCAGCCGACCTAGCGGAGCCTCCTACGAGCAGTACTTC
CASRPSGASYEQYF
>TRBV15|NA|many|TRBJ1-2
TGTGCCACCAGCAGGGGATCCCTCTATGGCTACACCTTC
CATSRGSLYGYTF
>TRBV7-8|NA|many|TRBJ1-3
TGTGCCAGCAGCTTAGAGGGACTTCCTGGAAACACCATATATTTT
CASSLEGLPGNTIYF
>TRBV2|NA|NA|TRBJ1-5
TGTGCCAGCAGACCGGACAGCTACAATCAGCCCCAGCATTTT
CASRPDSYNQPQHF
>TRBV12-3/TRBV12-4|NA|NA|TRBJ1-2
TGTGCCAGCAGTCCCCGACGGGGCGGCTACACCTTC
CASSPRRGGYTF
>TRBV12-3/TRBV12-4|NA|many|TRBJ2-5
TGTGCCAGCAGTCCCCCGGTAGGGGACGAGACCCAGTACTTC
CASSPPVGDETQYF
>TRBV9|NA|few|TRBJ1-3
TGTGCCAGCAGCGTTAAAGGGCCCCGCGCAGCTGGAAACACCATATATTTT
CASSVKGPRAAGNTIYF
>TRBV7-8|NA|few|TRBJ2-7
TGTGCCAGCAGCTTGGTGGGCGGGACCGTCTACGAGCAGTACTTC
CASSLVGGTVYEQYF
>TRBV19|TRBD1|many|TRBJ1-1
TGTGCCAGTAGTGCCCGGACAGGGGGCATGATAAACACTGAAGCTTTCTTT
CASSARTGGMINTEAFF